The present entry profiles one TCR beta chain with its context. The target antigen is unknown. PCR primers comprised 60 Vbeta and 13 Jbeta primers. Data came from immunoSEQ multiplex PCR; TCRdb stores just in-frame clones and leaves some out. The table has roughly 220,000 clones, about 74% seen once. The ends were cut back, 4 bases at V and 4 bases at J, with 14 bases in the middle. This CDR3 is 14 amino acids long. Germline CDR1 and CDR2: GTSNPN and SVGIG (reference sequence). This record belongs to a study of cytomegalovirus exposure and HLA in healthy donors. Study-level results: Indistinguishability led to the exclusion of some V segments, TRBV6-2 and TRBV6-3 included. Previously analyzed data showed that most TCR beta V segments were productive at a frequency of about 87% or about 30%.

The sequence derives from a woman aged 30 to 39 in good health and CMV-seronegative. This chain uses TRBV30 with TRBJ1-5, with a possible D match to TRBD1 (6 bases). Material: PBMCs. The CDR3 spells CAWNIQGQNQPQHF. Here the CDR3 DNA reads TGTGCCTGGAATATACAGGGACAAAATCAGCCCCAGCATTTT.